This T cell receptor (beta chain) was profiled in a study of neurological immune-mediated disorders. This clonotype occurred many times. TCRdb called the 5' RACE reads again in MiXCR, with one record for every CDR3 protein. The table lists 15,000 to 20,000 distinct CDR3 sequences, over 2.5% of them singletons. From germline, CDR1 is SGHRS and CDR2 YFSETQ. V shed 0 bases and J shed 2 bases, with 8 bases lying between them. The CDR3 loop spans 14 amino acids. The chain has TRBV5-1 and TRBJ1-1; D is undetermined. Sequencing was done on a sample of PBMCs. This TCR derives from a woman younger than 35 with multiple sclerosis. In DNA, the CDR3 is TGCGCCAGCAGCTTGGCCTCGGGAAACACTGAAGCTTTCTTT. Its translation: CASSLASGNTEAFF.